These T cell receptor beta chains were read from a single sample in a study of T cell changes during pregnancy in multiple sclerosis. Clones were read by immunoSEQ multiplex PCR, and TCRdb kept only the in-frame ones, dropping some. The sample has some 70,000 clones, 90% to 95% seen once. The input for sequencing was CD4+ T cells from peripheral blood mononuclear cells, taken in the third trimester of pregnancy. These receptors all come from a female donor in good health, enrolled as a control in a pregnancy study. The CDR3 runs from the conserved cysteine through the conserved F or W. A D gene is named only where the DNA matches it firmly. The listing skips clone size in some rows; elsewhere it reads once, few, many or a size class.

CDR3 protein | CDR3 DNA | J gene | D gene | clone size | V gene
CASSSIGGATDTQYF | TGTGCCAGCAGTTCAATCGGGGGGGCGACAGATACGCAGTATTTT | TRBJ2-3 | TRBD2 | . | TRBV6-1
CASSVETSGGLTDTQYF | TGTGCCAGCAGCGTAGAGACTAGCGGGGGCCTCACAGATACGCAGTATTTT | TRBJ2-3 | TRBD2 | once | TRBV9
CASSSSGILASEQYF | TGTGCCAGCAGCAGTTCCGGGATCTTAGCGAGTGAGCAGTACTTC | TRBJ2-7 | . | . | TRBV11-2
CASKDRLFNYGYTF | TGTGCCAGCAAGGACAGACTATTTAACTATGGCTACACCTTC | TRBJ1-2 | . | . | TRBV2
CASQREPGDSPLHF | TGTGCCAGTCAGAGGGAGCCTGGGGATTCACCCCTCCACTTT | TRBJ1-6 | . | . | TRBV7-2
CASRLTENTEAFF | TGTGCCAGCAGACTTACAGAGAACACTGAAGCTTTCTTT | TRBJ1-1 | . | . | TRBV7-2
CASSYSEGSTEAFF | TGTGCCAGCAGTTACTCAGAAGGGAGCACTGAAGCTTTCTTT | TRBJ1-1 | . | . | TRBV6-5
CASSLYFENTEAFF | TGTGCCAGCAGTTTATACTTCGAGAACACTGAAGCTTTCTTT | TRBJ1-1 | . | . | TRBV27
CASSVDPGNYGYTF | TGTGCCAGCAGCGTAGACCCAGGGAACTATGGCTACACCTTC | TRBJ1-2 | . | . | TRBV9
CATGLAGGETQYF | TGTGCCACGGGACTAGCGGGGGGTGAGACCCAGTACTTC | TRBJ2-5 | TRBD2 | . | TRBV7-9
CAISESQVNTEAFF | TGTGCCATCAGTGAGTCGCAGGTGAACACTGAAGCTTTCTTT | TRBJ1-1 | . | . | TRBV10-3
CAIRQVDNQPQHF | TGTGCCATAAGACAGGTGGACAATCAGCCCCAGCATTTT | TRBJ1-5 | . | . | TRBV10-3
CASTRGRVYGYTF | TGTGCCAGTACTAGGGGCAGGGTGTATGGCTACACCTTC | TRBJ1-2 | . | . | TRBV19
CASSEAYTGELFF | TGCGCCAGCAGCGAGGCGTACACCGGGGAGCTGTTTTTT | TRBJ2-2 | . | . | TRBV5-1
CASTHTGLAGEETQYF | TGTGCCAGCACCCATACCGGACTAGCGGGGGAAGAGACCCAGTACTTC | TRBJ2-5 | TRBD2 | . | TRBV6-6
CASSPVHGTQRRNEQFF | TGTGCCAGCAGCCCCGTTCATGGGACTCAAAGGAGAAATGAGCAGTTCTTC | TRBJ2-1 | . | . | TRBV11-1
CASSLALGGEKLFF | TGTGCCAGCAGCTTAGCGCTAGGGGGTGAAAAACTGTTTTTT | TRBJ1-4 | . | . | TRBV7-9
CATSTNGLGGDEQYF | TGTGCCACCAGCACTAACGGACTAGGAGGGGACGAGCAGTACTTC | TRBJ2-7 | TRBD2 | . | TRBV15
CASSVAGVRGEKLFF | TGTGCCAGCAGCGTAGCTGGGGTTCGGGGGGAAAAACTGTTTTTT | TRBJ1-4 | . | . | TRBV9
CASRRTGGYGYTF | TGTGCCAGCAGACGGACAGGGGGCTATGGCTACACCTTC | TRBJ1-2 | TRBD1 | . | TRBV6-5
CASSLDKGGFTQPQHF | TGTGCCAGCAGCTTAGATAAAGGGGGCTTTACTCAGCCCCAGCATTTT | TRBJ1-5 | TRBD1 | . | TRBV7-9
CSVEFGQGTNTGELFF | TGCAGCGTTGAATTCGGTCAGGGGACGAACACCGGGGAGCTGTTTTTT | TRBJ2-2 | . | few | TRBV29-1